This is a list of T cell receptor beta chains from one sample in a study of blood T cell repertoires in COVID-19. The assay was immunoSEQ multiplex PCR, and TCRdb's table has in-frame clones only and misses some. The sample holds hundreds of thousands of clones, roughly 84% seen once. The specimen sequenced was PBMCs or T cells enriched from blood (not recorded which). Source of these receptors: a young woman who had been exposed to COVID-19. The conserved cysteine and the conserved F or W are not part of the CDR3 here.

v_call | cdr3_aa
TRBV9 | ASSDRDITDTQY
TRBV12-3/TRBV12-4 | ASSSDGIYEQY
TRBV30 | AWDRDRGTEQY
TRBV4-2 | ASSQEPLGLAGGNTGELF
TRBV5-1 | ASSYPTGYQETQY
TRBV7-2 | ASSERGRTDTQY
TRBV5-4 | ASSRGLAGTSYEQY
TRBV4-3 | ASSQDHRGNTEAF
TRBV29-1 | SVEWVGDSDRGTNTEAF
TRBV21-1 | ASSKTSQGGSEKLF
TRBV10-3 | AISLDRGYGYT